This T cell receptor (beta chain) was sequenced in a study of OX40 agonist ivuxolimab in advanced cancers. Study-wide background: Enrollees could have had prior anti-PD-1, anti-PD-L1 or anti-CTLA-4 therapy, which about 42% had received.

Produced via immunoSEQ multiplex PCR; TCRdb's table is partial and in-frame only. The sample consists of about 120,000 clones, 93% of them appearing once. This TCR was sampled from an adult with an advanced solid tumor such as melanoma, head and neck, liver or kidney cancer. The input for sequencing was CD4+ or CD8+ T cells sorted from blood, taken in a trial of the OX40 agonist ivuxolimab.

CDR3 residues: CASSQNRDQPQHF. The CDR3 DNA reads TGTGCCAGCAGCCAAAACAGGGATCAGCCCCAGCATTTT. This chain uses TRBV11-2 with TRBJ1-5, with a possible D match to TRBD1 (6 bases). The CDR3 spans 13 residues. Germline CDR1 SGHAT, CDR2 FQNNGV. The V gene lost 5 bases and the J gene lost 5 bases, with 10 bases spanning the gap. The complete variable domain, with remaining parts taken from reference TRBV11-2 and TRBJ1-5, reads EAGVAQSPRYKIIEKRQSVAFWCNPISGHATLYWYQQILGQGPKLLIQFQNNGVVDDSQLPKDRFSAERLKGVDSTLKIQPAKLEDSAVYLCASSQNRDQPQHFGDGTRLSIL.